This T cell receptor (beta chain) stems from a study of OX40 agonist ivuxolimab in advanced cancers. About the research overall: Ivuxolimab was delivered to patients intravenously every 2 weeks at doses spanning 0.01 to 10 mg/kg. Study observations and caveats: Partial responders at 0.1-3.0 mg/kg had among the lowest clonal expansion.

Profiled with immunoSEQ multiplex PCR; TCRdb holds only in-frame clones, not every one. The sample shows over 50,000 clones, about 80% of them seen only once. V gave up 1 base and J gave up 6 bases, with 12 bases separating them. The CDR3 consists of 14 residues. The V gene's germline CDR1 is MNHNS and CDR2 SASEGT. Turning to this clone: The antigen remains undetermined.

The chain employs TRBV6-1 and TRBJ1-1, with TRBD1 as a possible D gene (5 bases). Sequenced here: CD4+ or CD8+ T cells sorted from blood, sampled in a trial of the OX40 agonist ivuxolimab. This receptor was taken from an adult with an advanced solid tumor such as melanoma, head and neck, liver or kidney cancer. CDR3 sequence reads: CASSEERGRAEAFF. CDR3 DNA sequence: TGTGCCAGCAGTGAAGAAAGGGGCCGCGCTGAAGCTTTCTTT.